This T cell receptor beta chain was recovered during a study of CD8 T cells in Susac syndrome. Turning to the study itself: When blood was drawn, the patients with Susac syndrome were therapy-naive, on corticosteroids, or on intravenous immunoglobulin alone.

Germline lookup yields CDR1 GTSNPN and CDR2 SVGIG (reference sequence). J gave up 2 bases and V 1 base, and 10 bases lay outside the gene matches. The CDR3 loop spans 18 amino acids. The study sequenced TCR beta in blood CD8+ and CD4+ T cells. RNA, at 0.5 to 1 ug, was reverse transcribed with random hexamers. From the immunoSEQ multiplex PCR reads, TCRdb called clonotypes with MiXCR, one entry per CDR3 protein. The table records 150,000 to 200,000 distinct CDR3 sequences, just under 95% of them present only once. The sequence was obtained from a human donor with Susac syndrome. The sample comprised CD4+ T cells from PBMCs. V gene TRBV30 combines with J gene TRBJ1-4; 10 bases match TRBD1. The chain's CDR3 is CAWSAGGQGRATNEKLFF. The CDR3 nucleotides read TGTGCCTGGAGTGCCGGGGGACAGGGGAGGGCCACTAATGAAAAACTGTTTTTT.